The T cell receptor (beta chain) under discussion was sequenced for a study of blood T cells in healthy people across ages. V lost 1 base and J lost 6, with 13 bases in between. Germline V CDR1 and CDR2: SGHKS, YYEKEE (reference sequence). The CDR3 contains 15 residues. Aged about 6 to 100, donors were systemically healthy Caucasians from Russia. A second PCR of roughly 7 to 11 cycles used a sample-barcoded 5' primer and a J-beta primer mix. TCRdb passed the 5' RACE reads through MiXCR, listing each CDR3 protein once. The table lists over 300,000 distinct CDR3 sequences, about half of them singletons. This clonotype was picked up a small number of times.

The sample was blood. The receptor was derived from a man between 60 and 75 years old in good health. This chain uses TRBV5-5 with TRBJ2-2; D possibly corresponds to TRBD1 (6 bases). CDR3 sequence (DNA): TGTGCCAGCAGCTTGAATCAGGGGACCGCCGGGGAGCTGTTTTTT. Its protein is CASSLNQGTAGELFF.